The sequence of this T cell receptor (beta chain) was determined in a study of shared clonotypes between healthy human individuals. Study-level points and caveats: Sampling covered blood only; tissue repertoires likely differ.

This clone was picked up a small number of times. Its antigen is as yet unknown. Naive CD8 cells lacked CD45RO and underwent positive selection for CCR7, leaving out terminally differentiated effector memory CD45RA+ cells. Sorted-subset replicate PCRs used around 220 ng DNA, approximately 27,000 T cell genomes. Per the original data handling: Junction-only sequences produced by ImmunoSEQ had no quality scores, so filtering differed. TCRdb's table, derived via immunoSEQ multiplex PCR, lists solely in-frame clones and lacks some. V and J calls and clone size are those listed in that table; D and trimming were worked out from the DNA. The sample consists of hundreds of thousands of clones, about 95% of them appearing once. This CDR3 has 15 residues. With 2 bases removed from V and 6 bases from J, the gap between germline ends came to 16 bases. Germline CDR1 reads MGHRA; CDR2 reads YSYEKL.

The chain uses TRBV4-1 and TRBJ1-2; D not certain. Sequenced input: naive CD8+ T cells sorted from blood. This TCR came from a woman in her thirties in good health. This chain's CDR3 is CASSQRIADGDGYTF. The CDR3 bases are TGCGCCAGCAGCCAACGGATTGCGGATGGTGATGGCTACACCTTC.